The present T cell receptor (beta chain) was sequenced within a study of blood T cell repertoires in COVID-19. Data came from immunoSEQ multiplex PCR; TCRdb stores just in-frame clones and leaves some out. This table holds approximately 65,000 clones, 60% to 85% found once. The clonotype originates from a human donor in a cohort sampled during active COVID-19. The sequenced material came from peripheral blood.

CDR3 DNA sequence: TGTGCCAGCAGCTTGGGGCAAAATGTCGGGGAGCAGTACTTC. It encodes CASSLGQNVGEQYF. The chain joins TRBV5-6 to TRBJ2-7, with D unresolved. This CDR3 has 14 residues. The germline V gene encodes CDR1 SGHDT and CDR2 YYEEEE. Trimming stripped 0 bases from V and 7 bases from J, with 14 bases between.